The 32 T cell receptor beta chains below all came from one sample that was sequenced in a study of blood T cells in healthy people across ages (dated by TCRdb to 2013 to 2016). Libraries were built with 5' RACE. A second roughly 6 to 12 cycle PCR used a sample-barcoded 5' primer and a J-beta primer mix. The raw public data were reprocessed by TCRdb itself: fastp quality trimming at Q25, MiXCR clonotype calling, in-frame beta chains only. Each entry merges the rows of one CDR3 protein and shows their most common DNA and genes. This sample holds roughly 1.9 million distinct CDR3 sequences; about two fifths were observed only once. Clones ranked in the top ten supply 23% of the sample. Sequencing input: blood. These receptors were taken from a human donor in good health.

This clonotype has a handful of counts. V gene TRBV6-2 or TRBV6-3 combines with J gene TRBJ1-5; maybe TRBD1 (6 bases). V was clipped by 0 bases and J by 4 bases, with 10 bases between them. CDR1 is MNHEY and CDR2 is SVGEGT in the germline V gene. The CDR3 runs 15 residues. The CDR3 nucleotides are TGTGCCAGCAGTTACTCCTTCACAGGGAATCAGCCCCAGCATTTT. This translates into CASSYSFTGNQPQHF.

This clonotype has just one count. The conserved closing phenylalanine or tryptophan is absent in this CDR3, likely reflecting a read error. The chain joins TRBV12-3 or TRBV12-4 to TRBJ2-1; D ambiguous. CDR3 size: 15 residues. V gave up 4 bases and J gave up 4 bases, with 14 bases separating them. The DNA of the CDR3 is TGTGCCAGCAGTTCTTCCAGTGGTTTTTACAATGAGCAGTTCTTA. The encoded protein is CASSSSSGFYNEQFL.

This clonotype was seen only a few times. V and J are TRBV2 and TRBJ2-3; D is uncertain. Looked up from germline, CDR1 is SNHLY and CDR2 is FYNNEI. The CDR3 is 12 residues long. The V gene lost 7 bases and the J gene lost 5 bases, with 10 bases spanning the gap. This chain's CDR3 is CASTADVDTQYF. The CDR3 DNA follows: TGTGCCAGCACCGCCGATGTAGATACGCAGTATTTT.

This clonotype was detected many times. The V call is TRBV7-9, the J call TRBJ2-1, with TRBD2 matching over 7 bases. Germline V gene sequence: CDR1 SEHNR, CDR2 FQNEAQ (reference sequence). The CDR3 is 15 amino acids. The trim removed 2 bases at V and 3 bases at J, leaving 4 bases unmatched. CDR3 sequence (DNA): TGTGCCAGCAGCTTAAATTGGGGGGGCTACAATGAGCAGTTCTTC. It codes for CASSLNWGGYNEQFF.

A few counts support this clonotype. This CDR3 reads CASSVLRVVYGYTF. CDR3 DNA: TGTGCCAGCAGTGTTCTTAGGGTTGTGTACGGCTACACCTTC. The rearrangement uses TRBV12-3 or TRBV12-4 and TRBJ1-2; no clear D. V gave up 5 bases and J gave up 8 bases, with 18 bases separating them. This CDR3 comprises 14 residues.

The J gene is TRBJ2-7, the V gene TRBV20-1; D is ambiguous. The CDR3 spans 15 residues. Germline V gene lookup returns CDR1 DFQATT and CDR2 SNEGSKA (reference sequence). The V end lost 3 bases, the J end lost 0 bases, and 15 bases lay between the germline ends. The CDR3 sequence: CSASSPQSSSYEQYF. The CDR3 DNA reads as TGCAGTGCTAGTAGTCCCCAGTCAAGCTCCTACGAGCAGTACTTC.

This clonotype was recorded a few times. V gene TRBV7-2 combines with J gene TRBJ2-7, with 7 bases lining up with TRBD1. Germline V gene data show CDR1 as SGHTA and CDR2 as FQGNSA. The CDR3 loop spans 15 amino acids. V trimming: 3 bases; J trimming: 0 bases; junction bases outside the gene matches: 5. CDR3 residues: CASSFWGTVSYEQYF. The CDR3 DNA reads TGTGCCAGCAGCTTTTGGGGGACAGTCTCCTACGAGCAGTACTTC.

This chain links TRBV5-1 with TRBJ2-2; D gene uncertain. Trimming left V 1 base short and J 2 bases short, with 6 bases between. This CDR3 has 14 residues. The V gene's germline CDR1 is SGHRS and CDR2 YFSETQ. CDR3 DNA: TGCGCCAGCAGCTTGAGAGTTAACACCGGGGAGCTGTTTTTT. This encodes CASSLRVNTGELFF.

This sequence joins TRBV6-5 and TRBJ1-2, with TRBD1 identical over 9 bases. CDR1 is MNHEY, CDR2 SVGAGI, per germline. Trimming at V came to 2 bases and at J to 6 bases, leaving 7 bases not matched to a gene. The CDR3 loop spans 15 amino acids. The CDR3 protein is CASSYGTGGADGYTF. DNA of the CDR3: TGTGCCAGCAGTTACGGAACAGGGGGCGCAGATGGCTACACCTTC.

The chain links TRBV7-9 to TRBJ2-7; D call uncertain. Trimming took off 5 bases at V and 2 bases at J, with 13 bases between the two ends. Germline loops: CDR1 SEHNR, CDR2 FQNEAQ (reference sequence). The CDR3 has 14 residues. The CDR3 here is CASSPMDRAYEQYF. CDR3 DNA: TGTGCCAGCAGCCCCATGGACCGAGCCTACGAGCAGTACTTC.

This clonotype is a singleton in its sample. The chain joins TRBV12-3 or TRBV12-4 to TRBJ1-6, with TRBD1 matching 7 bases. The CDR3 length is 14 residues. The junction had 7 bases not matched to a gene; V was cut back by 5 bases and J by 9 bases. The CDR3 sequence: CASSLRQGSSPLHF. The DNA for the CDR3 is TGTGCCAGCAGTCTACGACAGGGAAGTTCACCCCTCCACTTT.

This clonotype has only a few counts. The V and J genes are TRBV29-1 and TRBJ1-2; D is uncertain. The CDR3 is 12 amino acids. V gave up 3 bases and J gave up 6 bases, with 11 bases separating them. The germline V gene encodes CDR1 SQVTM and CDR2 ANQGSEA. This CDR3 reads CSVEKNVDGYTF. The CDR3 DNA follows: TGCAGCGTTGAGAAGAATGTGGATGGCTACACCTTC. Full variable domain (missing parts from reference TRBV29-1 and TRBJ1-2): SAVISQKPSRDICQRGTSLTIQCQVDSQVTMMFWYRQQPGQSLTLIATANQGSEATYESGFVIDKFPISRPNLTFSTLTVSNMSPEDSSIYLCSVEKNVDGYTFGSGTRLTVV.

Notes on this clonotype: An end of the junction does not agree with germline; a read error may underlie this. The V gene is TRBV7-7, the J gene TRBJ2-5; D perhaps matches TRBD2 (6 bases). The J call is uncertain, as TRBJ2-7 better fits the DNA end. CDR1 and CDR2 from the germline V gene are SSHAT and FNYEAQ (reference sequence). This CDR3 contains 13 residues. The CDR3 loop is CASSPGGPSEQYF. CDR3 nucleotide sequence: TGTGCTAGCAGCCCCGGGGGTCCTTCCGAGCAGTACTTC.

V and J are TRBV2 and TRBJ2-1; D is unresolved. This CDR3 has 12 amino acids. V lost 6 bases and J 9 bases, leaving 12 bases between the germline ends. Germline V gives CDR1 SNHLY, CDR2 FYNNEI. DNA of the CDR3: TGTGCCAGCAGAATATCCACTGCTGAGCAGTTCTTC. Its protein product is CASRISTAEQFF.

The rearrangement uses TRBV6-5 and TRBJ1-5, with D uncertain. This CDR3 has 14 residues. V lost 1 base to trimming and J lost 10 bases, with 14 bases between them. Germline V lookup: CDR1 MNHEY, CDR2 SVGAGI. This CDR3 reads CASSYFGVGQPQHF. The CDR3 DNA follows: TGTGCCAGCAGTTACTTTGGGGTCGGGCAACCCCAGCATTTT.

This chain connects TRBV3-1 to TRBJ2-1; possible D gene TRBD2, 5 bases. CDR3 length: 14 amino acids. CDR1 and CDR2 from the germline V gene are LGHDT and YNNKEL (reference sequence). V dropped 0 bases and J dropped 9 bases, with 12 bases sitting between them. Written as DNA, the CDR3 is TGTGCCAGCAGCCAAGATTCTAGCTCGGTTGAGCAGTTCTTC. This sequence encodes CASSQDSSSVEQFF.

Comments on this clonotype: Germline is not matched at one junction end, which may reflect a read error. The V gene is TRBV9, the J gene TRBJ1-2; weak D call: TRBD1 (5 bases). The germline V gene encodes CDR1 SGDLS and CDR2 YYNGEE. The CDR3 runs 15 residues. The CDR3 spells CASSVDGTGMSGYTF. CDR3 bases: TGCGCCAGCAGCGTAGATGGGACGGGAATGAGTGGCTACACCTTC.

This chain connects TRBV29-1 to TRBJ1-2; a possible D gene is TRBD1 (5 bases). Germline assignment: CDR1 SQVTM and CDR2 ANQGSEA. V was cut by 7 bases and J by 8 bases, with 17 bases left in between. There are 12 residues in the CDR3. In DNA, the CDR3 is TGCAGCGCCGGGACGACAGTCGACGGCTACACCTTC. This sequence encodes CSAGTTVDGYTF.

This chain uses TRBV7-2 with TRBJ2-7; perhaps TRBD2 as D (5 bases). The CDR3 runs to 18 residues. CDR1 and CDR2 from the germline V gene are SGHTA and FQGNSA. Trimming left V 4 bases short and J 2 bases short, with 24 bases between. The CDR3 DNA sequence: TGTGCCAGCAGCTCCAGTTCGGGATACTACTCTCGGGCCTACGAGCAGTACTTC. It codes for CASSSSSGYYSRAYEQYF.

V gene TRBV7-9 combines with J gene TRBJ1-4, with D uncertain. V lost 3 bases and J 6 bases, leaving 8 bases between the germline ends. This CDR3 contains 13 residues. From germline, CDR1 is SEHNR and CDR2 FQNEAQ (reference sequence). Written as DNA, the CDR3 is TGTGCCAGCAGCTTGACTCCGGATGAAAAACTGTTTTTT. Translating it yields CASSLTPDEKLFF.

The chain joins TRBV28 to TRBJ1-2; 8 nucleotides agree with TRBD1. The germline V gene encodes CDR1 MDHEN and CDR2 SYDVKM. V lost 6 bases to trimming and J lost 7 bases; unmatched junction nucleotides: 7. This CDR3 region has 13 residues. The CDR3 loop reads CASRPTGAIGYTF. The CDR3 DNA follows: TGTGCCAGCAGACCGACAGGGGCTATTGGCTACACCTTC.

The rearrangement uses TRBV6-5 and TRBJ2-7, with TRBD1 matching over 9 bases. The CDR3 contains 14 residues. Germline lookup yields CDR1 MNHEY and CDR2 SVGAGI. V lost 6 bases to trimming and J lost 5 bases; unmatched junction nucleotides: 8. CDR3 region: CASSYGTGYNEQYF. As DNA, the CDR3 is TGTGCCAGCAGCTACGGGACAGGGTATAACGAGCAGTACTTC.

This clonotype was recorded a few times. The genes are TRBV28 and TRBJ2-7; TRBD1 agrees at 8 bases. The V gene's germline CDR1 is MDHEN and CDR2 SYDVKM. The trim removed 6 bases at V and 4 bases at J, leaving 8 bases unmatched. This CDR3 region has 14 residues. The CDR3 protein is CASRQQGERYEQYF. Here the CDR3 DNA reads TGTGCCAGCAGACAACAGGGGGAGAGGTACGAGCAGTACTTC.

This clonotype was seen a few times. The V gene is TRBV19, the J gene TRBJ2-3, with D unclear. This CDR3 has 15 residues. Trimming pared 0 bases from V and 1 base from J, leaving 8 bases between. CDR1 LNHDA and CDR2 SQIVND come from the germline V gene (reference sequence). CDR3 DNA: TGTGCCAGTAGTATAGAGTTGCCCGGCACAGATACGCAGTATTTT. As protein: CASSIELPGTDTQYF.

The rearrangement joins TRBV14 to TRBJ2-7; 9 nucleotides match TRBD1. In germline, CDR1 is SGHDN, CDR2 FVKESK. V lost 3 bases to trimming and J lost 1 base; unmatched junction nucleotides: 10. The CDR3 has 17 residues. For the CDR3, the DNA is TGTGCCAGCAGCCAGTTTCCGGGACAGGGCTCTTCCTACGAGCAGTACTTC. It yields the protein CASSQFPGQGSSYEQYF.

This chain links TRBV7-3 with TRBJ2-7; a weak D match, TRBD2 (6 bases). Judging by the DNA end, TRBJ2-5 fits better; the J call may be wrong. Germline CDR1 reads SGHTA; CDR2 reads FQGTGA. CDR3 length: 13 amino acids. CDR3 DNA sequence: TGTGCCAGCAGCGCCGGGACTGGGGGGACCCAGTACTTC. It yields the protein CASSAGTGGTQYF.

This clonotype was counted only a few times. This chain joins TRBV4-3 and TRBJ2-1; D tentatively reads TRBD1 or TRBD2 (5 bases each). The CDR3 runs 15 residues. Trimming pared 4 bases from V and 4 bases from J, leaving 14 bases between. Per the germline V gene, CDR1 is LGHNA and CDR2 is YSLEER. CDR3 DNA sequence: TGCGCCAGCAGCCCCGGCCGGGACGGATACAATGAGCAGTTCTTC. Its translation: CASSPGRDGYNEQFF.

This clonotype has just a few counts. This chain joins TRBV21-1 and TRBJ2-5; the D segment call TRBD1 is taken from the table without a DNA check. TRBV21-1 is designated a pseudogene. The CDR3 sequence is 13 residues long. CDR3 protein: CASRQGATETQYF. The CDR3 DNA is TGTGCCAGCAGACAGGGGGCTACGGAGACCCAGTACTTC.

This chain connects TRBV28 to TRBJ1-5; the D is unclear. CDR1 is MDHEN, CDR2 SYDVKM, per germline. The CDR3 contains 12 residues. V lost 3 bases and J lost 6, with 6 bases in between. The chain's CDR3 is CASSFPFQPQHF. The DNA of the CDR3 is TGTGCCAGCAGTTTCCCTTTTCAGCCCCAGCATTTT.

CDR3 sequence: CASSAALDRDSSYEQYF. In DNA, the CDR3 is TGTGCCAGCAGCGCCGCTTTGGACAGAGATTCCTCCTACGAGCAGTACTTC. The chain links TRBV9 to TRBJ2-1, with a tentative D call TRBD1 (6 bases). The DNA end is more similar to TRBJ2-7, so the J call may be wrong. Germline CDR1 and CDR2: SGDLS and YYNGEE. This CDR3 is 17 amino acids long.

The rearrangement uses TRBV6-5 and TRBJ1-2; D gene ambiguous. V was shortened by 7 bases and J by 2 bases, with 11 bases between the two germline ends. This CDR3 region has 13 residues. Germline V gene sequence: CDR1 MNHEY, CDR2 SVGAGI. CDR3 sequence (DNA): TGTGCCAGCACGACAAACAGAAACTATGGCTACACCTTC. Encoded protein: CASTTNRNYGYTF.

This clonotype was detected a few times. This sequence joins TRBV10-2 and TRBJ1-1; D unclear. This CDR3 has 12 amino acids. The germline gives CDR1 WSHSY, CDR2 SAAADI. V lost 3 bases and J 3 bases, leaving 5 bases between the germline ends. This CDR3 is CASSDSHTEAFF. CDR3 nucleotide sequence: TGCGCCAGCAGTGATAGCCACACTGAAGCTTTCTTT.